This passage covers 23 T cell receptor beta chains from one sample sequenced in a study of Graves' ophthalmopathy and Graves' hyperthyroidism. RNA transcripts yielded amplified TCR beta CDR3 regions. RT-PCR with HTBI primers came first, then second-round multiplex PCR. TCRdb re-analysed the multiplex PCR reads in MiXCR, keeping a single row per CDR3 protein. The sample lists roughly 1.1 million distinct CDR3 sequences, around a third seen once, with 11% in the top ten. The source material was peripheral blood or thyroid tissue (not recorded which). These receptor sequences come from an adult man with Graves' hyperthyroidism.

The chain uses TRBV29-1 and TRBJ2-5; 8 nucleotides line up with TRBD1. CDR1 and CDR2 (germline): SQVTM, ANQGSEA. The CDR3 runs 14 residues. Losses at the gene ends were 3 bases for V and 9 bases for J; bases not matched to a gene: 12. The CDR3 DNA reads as TGCAGCGTTGATGAGCAGGGGGCTGACGGGGCCCAGTACTTC. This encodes CSVDEQGADGAQYF. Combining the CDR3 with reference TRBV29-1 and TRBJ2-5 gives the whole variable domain SAVISQKPSRDICQRGTSLTIQCQVDSQVTMMFWYRQQPGQSLTLIATANQGSEATYESGFVIDKFPISRPNLTFSTLTVSNMSPEDSSIYLCSVDEQGADGAQYFGPGTRLLVL.

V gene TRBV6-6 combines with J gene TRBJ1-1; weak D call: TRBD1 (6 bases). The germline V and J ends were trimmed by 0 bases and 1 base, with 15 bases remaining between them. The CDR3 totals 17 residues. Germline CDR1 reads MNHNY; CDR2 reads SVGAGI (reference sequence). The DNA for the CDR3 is TGTGCCAGCAGTTACTCGAAGGGGGTGCCCGCGAACACTGAAGCTTTCTTT. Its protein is CASSYSKGVPANTEAFF.

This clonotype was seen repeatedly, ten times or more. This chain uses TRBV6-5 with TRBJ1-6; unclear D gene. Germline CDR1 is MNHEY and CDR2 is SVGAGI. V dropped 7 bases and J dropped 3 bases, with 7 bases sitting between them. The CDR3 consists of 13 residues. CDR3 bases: TGTGCCAGCACCGGCAGCTATAATTCACCCCTCCACTTT. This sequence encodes CASTGSYNSPLHF.

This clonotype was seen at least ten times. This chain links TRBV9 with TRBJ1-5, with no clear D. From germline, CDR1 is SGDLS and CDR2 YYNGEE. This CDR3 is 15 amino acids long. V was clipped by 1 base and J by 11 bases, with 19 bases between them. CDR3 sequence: CASSVSASQFETQHF. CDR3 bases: TGTGCCAGCAGCGTATCGGCCTCTCAATTTGAGACCCAGCATTTT.

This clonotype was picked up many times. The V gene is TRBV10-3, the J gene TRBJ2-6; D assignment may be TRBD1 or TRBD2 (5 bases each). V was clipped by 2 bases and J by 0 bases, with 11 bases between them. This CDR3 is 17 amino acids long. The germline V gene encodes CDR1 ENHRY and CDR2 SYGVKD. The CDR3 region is CAISERDGLSGANVLTF. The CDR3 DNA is TGTGCCATCAGTGAGCGGGACGGCCTCTCTGGGGCCAACGTCCTGACTTTC.

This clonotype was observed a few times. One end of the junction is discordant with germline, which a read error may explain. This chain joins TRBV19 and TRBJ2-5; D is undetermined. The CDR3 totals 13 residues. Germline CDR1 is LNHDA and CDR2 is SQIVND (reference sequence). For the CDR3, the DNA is TGTGCCACCCGTGACGGGCGGTTGGAGACCCAGCACTTC. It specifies CATRDGRLETQHF.

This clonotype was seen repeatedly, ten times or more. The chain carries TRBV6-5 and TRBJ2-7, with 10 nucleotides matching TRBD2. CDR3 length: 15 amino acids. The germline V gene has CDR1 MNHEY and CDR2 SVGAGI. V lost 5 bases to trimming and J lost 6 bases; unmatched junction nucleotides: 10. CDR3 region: CASSPSGRANREQYF. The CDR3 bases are TGTGCCAGCAGTCCAAGCGGGAGGGCGAACCGCGAGCAGTACTTC.

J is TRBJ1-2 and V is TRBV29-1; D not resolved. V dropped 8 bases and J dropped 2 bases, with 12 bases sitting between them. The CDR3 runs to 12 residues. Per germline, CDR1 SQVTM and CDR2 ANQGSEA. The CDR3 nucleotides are TGCAGCTTGGGTCAGAAAAACTATGGCTACACCTTC. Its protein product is CSLGQKNYGYTF.

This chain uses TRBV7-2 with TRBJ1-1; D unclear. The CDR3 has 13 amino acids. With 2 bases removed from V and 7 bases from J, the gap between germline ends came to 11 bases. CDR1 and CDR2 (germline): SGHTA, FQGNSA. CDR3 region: CASSLSGPVEAFF. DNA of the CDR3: TGTGCCAGCAGCTTATCTGGCCCGGTTGAAGCTTTCTTT. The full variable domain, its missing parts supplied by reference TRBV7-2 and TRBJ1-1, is GAGVSQSPSNKVTEKGKDVELRCDPISGHTALYWYRQSLGQGLEFLIYFQGNSAPDKSGLPSDRFSAERTGGSVSTLTIQRTQQEDSAVYLCASSLSGPVEAFFGQGTRLTVV.

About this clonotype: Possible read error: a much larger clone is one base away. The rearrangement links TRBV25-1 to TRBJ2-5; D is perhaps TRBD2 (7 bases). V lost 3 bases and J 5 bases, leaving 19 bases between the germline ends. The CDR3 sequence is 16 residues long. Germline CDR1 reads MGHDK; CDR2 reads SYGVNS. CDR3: CASSDSRGEGVETQYF. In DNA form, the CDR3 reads TGTGCCAGCAGTGACTCGAGGGGGGAGGGCGTGGAGACCCAGTACTTC.

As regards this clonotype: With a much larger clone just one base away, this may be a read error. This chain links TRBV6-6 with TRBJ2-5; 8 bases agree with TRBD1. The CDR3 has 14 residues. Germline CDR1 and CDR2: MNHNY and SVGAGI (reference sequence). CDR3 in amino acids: CASSYTRGQGTQCF. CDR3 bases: TGTGCCAGCAGTTACACCAGGGGGCAGGGGACCCAGTGCTTC.

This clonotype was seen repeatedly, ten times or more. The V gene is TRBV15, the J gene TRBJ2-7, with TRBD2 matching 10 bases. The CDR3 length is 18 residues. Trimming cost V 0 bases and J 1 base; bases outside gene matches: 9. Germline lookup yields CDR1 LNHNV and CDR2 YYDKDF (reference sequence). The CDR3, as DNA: TGTGCCACCAGCAGAGAGCTAGCGGGAGTAGGGTTATCCTACGAGCAGTACTTC. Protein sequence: CATSRELAGVGLSYEQYF.

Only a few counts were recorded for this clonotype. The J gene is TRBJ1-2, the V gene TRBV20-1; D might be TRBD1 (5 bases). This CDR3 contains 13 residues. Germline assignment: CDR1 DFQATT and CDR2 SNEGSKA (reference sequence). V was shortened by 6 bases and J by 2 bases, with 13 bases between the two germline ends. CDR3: CSASRAVNYGYTF. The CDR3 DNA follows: TGCAGTGCCAGCAGGGCGGTCAACTATGGCTACACCTTC.

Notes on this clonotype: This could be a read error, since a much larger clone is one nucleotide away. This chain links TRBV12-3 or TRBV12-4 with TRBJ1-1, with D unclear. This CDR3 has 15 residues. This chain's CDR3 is CASTRSGRLNTEAVF. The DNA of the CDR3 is TGTGCCAGCACTAGATCGGGCAGGTTGAACACTGAAGCTGTCTTT.

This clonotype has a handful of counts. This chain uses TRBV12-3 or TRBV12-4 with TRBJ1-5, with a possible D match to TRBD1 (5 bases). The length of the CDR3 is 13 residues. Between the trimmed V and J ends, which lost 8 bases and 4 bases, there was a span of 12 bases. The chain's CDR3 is CASGTEGNQPQHF. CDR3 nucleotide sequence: TGTGCCAGCGGGACTGAGGGGAATCAGCCCCAGCATTTT.

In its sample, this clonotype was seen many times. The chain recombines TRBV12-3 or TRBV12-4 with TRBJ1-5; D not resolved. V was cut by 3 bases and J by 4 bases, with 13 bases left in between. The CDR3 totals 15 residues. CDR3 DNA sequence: TGTGCCAGCAGTTTGTCTGCGGGCGGGAATCAGCCCCAGCATTTT. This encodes CASSLSAGGNQPQHF.

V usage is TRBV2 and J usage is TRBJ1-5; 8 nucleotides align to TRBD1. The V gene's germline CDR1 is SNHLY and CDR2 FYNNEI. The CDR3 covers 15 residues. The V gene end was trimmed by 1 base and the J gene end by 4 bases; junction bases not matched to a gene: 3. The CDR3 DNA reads TGTGCCAGCAGTGAAGACAGGGGGGAAAATCAGCCCCAGCATTTT. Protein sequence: CASSEDRGENQPQHF.

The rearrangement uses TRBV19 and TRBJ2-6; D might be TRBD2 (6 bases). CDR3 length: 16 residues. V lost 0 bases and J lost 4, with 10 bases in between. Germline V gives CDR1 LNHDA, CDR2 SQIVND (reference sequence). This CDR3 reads CASSIDRDSGANVLTF. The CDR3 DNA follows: TGTGCCAGTAGTATAGACAGGGACTCGGGGGCCAACGTCCTGACTTTC.

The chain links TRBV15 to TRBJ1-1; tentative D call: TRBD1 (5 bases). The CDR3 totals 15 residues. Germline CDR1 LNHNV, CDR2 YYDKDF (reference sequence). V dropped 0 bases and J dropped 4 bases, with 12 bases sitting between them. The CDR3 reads CATSRDIGVGTEAFF. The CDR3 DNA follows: TGTGCCACCAGCAGAGATATAGGGGTTGGCACTGAAGCTTTCTTT.

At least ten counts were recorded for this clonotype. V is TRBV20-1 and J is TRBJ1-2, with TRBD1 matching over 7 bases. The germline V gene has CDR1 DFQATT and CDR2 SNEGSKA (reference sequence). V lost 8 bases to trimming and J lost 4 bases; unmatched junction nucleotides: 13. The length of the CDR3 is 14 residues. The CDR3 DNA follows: TGCAGTCCCTACTCGACAGGGCGCTTCTATGGCTACACCTTC. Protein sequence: CSPYSTGRFYGYTF.

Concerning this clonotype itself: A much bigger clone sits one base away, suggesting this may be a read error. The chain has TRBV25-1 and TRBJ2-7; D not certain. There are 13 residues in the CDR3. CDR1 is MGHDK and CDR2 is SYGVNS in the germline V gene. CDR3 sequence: CASSDNLSHEQYF. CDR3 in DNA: TGTGCCAGCAGTGATAACCTCTCCCACGAGCAGTACTTC.

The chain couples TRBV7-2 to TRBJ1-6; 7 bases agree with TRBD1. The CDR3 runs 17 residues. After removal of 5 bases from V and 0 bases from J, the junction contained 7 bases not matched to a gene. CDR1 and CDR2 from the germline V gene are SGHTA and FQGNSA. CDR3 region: CASSAQQGHSYNSPLHF. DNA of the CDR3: TGTGCCAGCAGCGCCCAACAGGGGCACTCCTATAATTCACCCCTCCACTTT. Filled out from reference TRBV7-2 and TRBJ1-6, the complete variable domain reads GAGVSQSPSNKVTEKGKDVELRCDPISGHTALYWYRQSLGQGLEFLIYFQGNSAPDKSGLPSDRFSAERTGGSVSTLTIQRTQQEDSAVYLCASSAQQGHSYNSPLHFGNGTRLTVT.

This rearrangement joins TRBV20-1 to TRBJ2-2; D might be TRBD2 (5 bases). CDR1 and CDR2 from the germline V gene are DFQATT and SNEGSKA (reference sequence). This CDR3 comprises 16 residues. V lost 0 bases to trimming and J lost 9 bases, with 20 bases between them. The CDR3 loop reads CSARDPGNPHFRELFF. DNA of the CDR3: TGCAGTGCTAGAGATCCGGGGAACCCTCATTTTAGGGAGCTGTTTTTT.